This TCR beta chain is drawn from a study of blood T cell repertoires in COVID-19. Looking at the study overall: Sources were T cells, B-cell-depleted T cells, or PBMCs; the material itself was cDNA or gDNA.

In the source study's methods: Estimated nucleated cell counts came from reference gene primer amplification. Clones were read by immunoSEQ multiplex PCR, and TCRdb kept only the in-frame ones, dropping some. For V, J and clone size, that table is used; D and trimming come from the DNA. The profile shows approximately 230,000 clones, around 87% of them singletons. V lost 0 bases, J lost 3 bases, and 10 bases lay in between. Germline V CDR1 and CDR2: MGHRA, YSYEKL. This CDR3 contains 15 residues. The clonotype originates from a woman between 25 and 40 years old with acute COVID-19. The chain employs TRBV4-1 and TRBJ2-3; possible D gene TRBD1, 5 bases. The sample consisted of PBMCs or T cells enriched from blood (not recorded which). The DNA of the CDR3 is TGCGCCAGCAGCCAAGATTCAGGGCCGACAGATACGCAGTATTTT. Its translation is CASSQDSGPTDTQYF.